This T cell receptor beta chain was found in a study of T cells in Graves' hyperthyroidism and ophthalmopathy. Using RNA transcripts as the source, TCR beta CDR3 regions were amplified. A first-round RT-PCR of the TCR CDR3 used the HTBI primer set. TCRdb processed the multiplex PCR reads anew with MiXCR; each CDR3 protein has one entry. The sample comprises around 800,000 distinct CDR3 sequences, roughly 37% of which are singletons, and roughly 8.3% rests with the top ten. Every diagnosis used clinical symptoms, serum thyroxine and TRAb, thyroid ultrasound and orbital computed tomography. The authors took PBMCs from roughly 9.5 ml fresh peripheral blood. This clonotype was counted between two and nine times. The sequence was obtained from a man in his late teens or twenties with Graves' hyperthyroidism. Material for sequencing was blood.

DNA of the CDR3: TGTGCCAGCAGCTTAGAATACTTGAACACTGAAGCTTTCTTT. It codes for CASSLEYLNTEAFF. The V and J genes are TRBV7-2 and TRBJ1-1, with D hard to call. The CDR3 extends over 14 amino acids. CDR1 SGHTA and CDR2 FQGNSA come from the germline V gene. V was cut by 1 base and J by 0 bases, with 6 bases left in between.